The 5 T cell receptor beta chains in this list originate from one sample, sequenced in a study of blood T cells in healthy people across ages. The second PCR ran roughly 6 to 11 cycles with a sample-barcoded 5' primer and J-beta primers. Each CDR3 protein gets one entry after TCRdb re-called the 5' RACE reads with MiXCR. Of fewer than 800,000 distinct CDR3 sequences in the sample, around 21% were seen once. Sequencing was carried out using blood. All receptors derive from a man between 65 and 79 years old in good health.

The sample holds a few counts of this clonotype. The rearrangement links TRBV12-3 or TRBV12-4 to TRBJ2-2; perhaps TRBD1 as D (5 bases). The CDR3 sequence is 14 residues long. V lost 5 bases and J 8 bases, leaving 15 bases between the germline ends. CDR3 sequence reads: CASSPSRRAGELFF. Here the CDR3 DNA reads TGTGCCAGCAGTCCGAGTCGCAGGGCTGGGGAGCTGTTTTTT.

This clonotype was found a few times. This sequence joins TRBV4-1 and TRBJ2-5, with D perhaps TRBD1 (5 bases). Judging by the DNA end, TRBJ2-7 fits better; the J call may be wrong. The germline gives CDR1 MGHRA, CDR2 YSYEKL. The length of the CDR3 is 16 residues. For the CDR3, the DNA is TGCGCCAGCAGCCAATACGTGACAGAATCGTCCTACGAGCAGTACTTC. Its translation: CASSQYVTESSYEQYF.

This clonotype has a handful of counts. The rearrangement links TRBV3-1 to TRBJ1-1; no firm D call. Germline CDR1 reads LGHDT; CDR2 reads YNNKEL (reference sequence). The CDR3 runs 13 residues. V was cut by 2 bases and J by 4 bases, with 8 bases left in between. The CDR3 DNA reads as TGTGCCAGCAGCCAACTGGGTAGCACTGAAGCTTTCTTT. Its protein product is CASSQLGSTEAFF.

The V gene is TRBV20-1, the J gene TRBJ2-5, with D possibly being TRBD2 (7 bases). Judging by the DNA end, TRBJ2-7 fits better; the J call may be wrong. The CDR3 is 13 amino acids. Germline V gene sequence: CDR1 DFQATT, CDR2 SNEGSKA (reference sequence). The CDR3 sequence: CSASRGGENEQYF. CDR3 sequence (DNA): TGCAGTGCTAGTCGCGGGGGCGAAAACGAGCAGTACTTC.

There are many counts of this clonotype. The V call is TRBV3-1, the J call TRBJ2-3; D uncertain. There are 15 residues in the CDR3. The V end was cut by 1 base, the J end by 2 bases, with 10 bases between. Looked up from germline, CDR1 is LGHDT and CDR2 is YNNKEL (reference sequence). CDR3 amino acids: CASSQGVMLTDTQYF. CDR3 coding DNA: TGTGCCAGCAGCCAAGGTGTGATGCTCACAGATACGCAGTATTTT.